This T cell receptor beta chain originates from a study of T cell repertoires in cytomegalovirus infection. Turning to the study itself: Matching HLA type, along with CMV infection, was indicated by public TCR beta signatures.

TCRdb passed the reads through MiXCR, listing each CDR3 protein once. The sample contains roughly 600,000 distinct CDR3 sequences, around 24% of which appear only once. As for this clonotype: Its antigen remains unidentified.

The study's findings and limits: Based on cumulative public TCR beta family frequency, carriers of CMV plus the relevant HLA were identified. Across the ex vivo response, the dominant clonotypes were HLA-C-restricted CMV-specific TCR beta clonotypes.

V lost 6 bases to trimming and J lost 2 bases, with 10 bases between them. CDR3 size: 13 residues. Germline V gene data show CDR1 as MDHEN and CDR2 as SYDVKM. The chain carries TRBV28 and TRBJ1-1; D is ambiguous. The sample taken for sequencing was CD8+ T cells from PBMCs. The receptor was derived from a human donor in good health (CMV status not recorded). Some clones in this sample may be carry-over from other donors' samples. Here the CDR3 reads CASSYWANTEAFF. CDR3 DNA sequence: TGTGCCAGCAGCTATTGGGCAAACACTGAAGCTTTCTTT.